This T cell receptor (beta chain) originates from a study of T cell repertoires in cytomegalovirus infection. About the research overall: HLA-C-restricted CMV epitopes, recently identified, and well-studied HLA-B-restricted ones were used by the study. A matching HLA type, together with CMV infection, was signaled by public TCR beta signatures.

The CDR3 covers 11 residues. Germline V gives CDR1 SGHVS, CDR2 FQNEAQ. The ends were cut back, 5 bases at V and 3 bases at J, with 4 bases in the middle. This clonotype was seen at least ten times. Its antigen is currently unknown. General study results and limits: Ex vivo, HLA-C-restricted CMV-specific TCR beta clonotypes prevailed over the rest of the response. Carriers of CMV and the relevant HLA type were discriminated by public TCR beta frequency.

From the reads, TCRdb called clonotypes with MiXCR, one entry per CDR3 protein. The table lists a few hundred thousand distinct CDR3 sequences, roughly 42% of them singletons. The TCR was taken from a human donor in good health (CMV status not recorded). Some clones in this sample may be carry-over from other donors' samples. The sample in question was cultured PBMCs, obtained from culture after CMV antigen stimulation. This chain links TRBV7-8 with TRBJ1-1; D is uncertain. The DNA for the CDR3 is TGTGCCAGCAGCCGTTACACTGAAGCTTTCTTT. Translation: CASSRYTEAFF.